The 18 T cell receptor beta chains reported below all come from one sample, sequenced in a study of response to subunit inactivated influenza vaccine. TCRdb redid the calling of the RT-PCR reads with MiXCR, one entry per CDR3 protein. Of roughly 650,000 distinct CDR3 sequences in the sample, around 13% were seen once. Material: PBMCs from blood, obtained roughly 2 weeks before vaccination. These TCRs come from a man in his fifties or sixties who received an inactivated influenza vaccine.

CDR3 residues: CASSPPSFRQFEQFF. In nucleotides, the CDR3 is TGTGCCAGCTCACCACCGTCTTTCAGGCAATTTGAGCAGTTCTTC. The gene calls are TRBV18 and TRBJ2-1; D gene uncertain. The CDR3 is 15 residues long. The V gene lost 0 bases and the J gene lost 9 bases, with 15 bases spanning the gap. Germline V lookup: CDR1 KGHSH, CDR2 LQKENI. The full variable domain, rest sourced from reference TRBV18 and TRBJ2-1, is NAGVMQNPRHLVRRRGQEARLRCSPMKGHSHVYWYRQLPEEGLKFMVYLQKENIIDESGMPKERFSAEFPKEGPSILRIQQVVRGDSAAYFCASSPPSFRQFEQFFGPGTRLTVL.

This clonotype has only a few counts. The CDR3 DNA follows: TGCGCCAGCAGCTTTATAACGGGGGGCCCAGATACGCAGTATTTT. This gives the protein CASSFITGGPDTQYF. The rearrangement joins TRBV5-1 to TRBJ2-3; a weak D match, TRBD2 (7 bases). The CDR3 runs to 15 residues. CDR1 SGHRS and CDR2 YFSETQ come from the germline V gene. V was clipped by 2 bases and J by 4 bases, with 14 bases between them.

The sample holds a few counts of this clonotype. This chain connects TRBV18 to TRBJ2-7, with a weak D call TRBD2 (6 bases). Trimming pared 5 bases from V and 3 bases from J, leaving 11 bases between. Germline V gives CDR1 KGHSH, CDR2 LQKENI. CDR3 length equals 13 residues. For the CDR3, the DNA is TGTGCCAGCTCAGGGACTGAAAACTACGAGCAGTACTTC. It specifies CASSGTENYEQYF. Full variable domain (remainder filled in from reference TRBV18 and TRBJ2-7): NAGVMQNPRHLVRRRGQEARLRCSPMKGHSHVYWYRQLPEEGLKFMVYLQKENIIDESGMPKERFSAEFPKEGPSILRIQQVVRGDSAAYFCASSGTENYEQYFGPGTRLTVT.

This clonotype was seen a few times. V and J are TRBV12-3 or TRBV12-4 and TRBJ2-7; D may be TRBD1 or TRBD2 (5 bases each). Trimming stripped 4 bases from V and 6 bases from J, with 13 bases between. This CDR3 has 13 residues. CDR3 in amino acids: CASSSSGRGEQYF. The CDR3 bases are TGTGCCAGCAGTTCCTCGGGACGGGGCGAGCAGTACTTC.

This clonotype showed up many times. The chain has TRBV29-1 and TRBJ2-5, with TRBD1 identical over 10 bases. The V and J ends lost 7 bases and 4 bases, in that order; junction bases with no gene match: 3. Germline V gene sequence: CDR1 SQVTM, CDR2 ANQGSEA. This CDR3 has 12 residues. This chain's CDR3 is CSGRTGGETQYF. DNA for the CDR3: TGCAGCGGACGGACAGGGGGAGAGACCCAGTACTTC.

This clonotype showed up many times. J is TRBJ2-2 and V is TRBV6-2 or TRBV6-3; 14 bases are shared with TRBD2. The CDR3 consists of 20 residues. Germline CDR1 reads MNHEY; CDR2 reads SVGEGT. The V segment lost 3 bases and the J segment 4 bases; nucleotides outside the gene matches: 13. Here the CDR3 reads CASSYHPGLAGATGTGELFF. The DNA for the CDR3 is TGTGCCAGCAGTTATCACCCGGGACTAGCGGGGGCGACGGGCACCGGGGAGCTGTTTTTT.

A few counts support this clonotype. V is TRBV28 and J is TRBJ2-7; D may be TRBD2 (6 bases). CDR3 length: 16 residues. Trimming took off 0 bases at V and 2 bases at J, with 14 bases between the two ends. CDR1 MDHEN and CDR2 SYDVKM come from the germline V gene. The CDR3 loop is CASSLWAFAGTYEQYF. The CDR3 coding sequence is TGTGCCAGCAGTTTATGGGCGTTTGCGGGGACCTACGAGCAGTACTTC.

This clonotype was detected a few times. The V and J genes are TRBV18 and TRBJ2-3, with D possibly TRBD2 on 6 matching bases. V was pared by 8 bases and J by 7 bases, with 25 bases between. From germline, CDR1 is KGHSH and CDR2 LQKENI. This CDR3 spans 16 amino acids. For the CDR3, the DNA is TGTGCCAGCCTACACTCACGTGGGACTTCCCTAAATACGCAGTATTTT. Translating it yields CASLHSRGTSLNTQYF.

This clonotype was detected ten times or more. The rearrangement joins TRBV5-1 to TRBJ1-6; unclear D gene. V gave up 0 bases and J gave up 4 bases, with 11 bases separating them. The CDR3 runs to 16 residues. Germline CDR1 is SGHRS and CDR2 is YFSETQ. The CDR3 region is CASSLVGRRYNSPLHF. The DNA for the CDR3 is TGCGCCAGCAGCTTGGTAGGCAGAAGATATAATTCACCCCTCCACTTT.

This chain uses TRBV6-2 or TRBV6-3 with TRBJ2-7; D perhaps matches TRBD1 (5 bases). Trimming cost V 0 bases and J 5 bases, with 14 bases left between them. This CDR3 spans 15 amino acids. In germline, CDR1 is MNHEY, CDR2 SVGEGT. CDR3: CASSYSIGRVNEQYF. CDR3 DNA: TGTGCCAGCAGTTACTCTATTGGCAGGGTAAACGAGCAGTACTTC.

CDR3 DNA sequence: TGTGCCAGCAGTTTACTAGCGGGAGTTCGGGACATTCAGTACTTC. Its protein is CASSLLAGVRDIQYF. The chain has TRBV12-3 or TRBV12-4 and TRBJ2-4; 10 bases agree with TRBD2. V gave up 2 bases and J gave up 8 bases; unmatched junction bases: 6. The CDR3 has 15 amino acids.

This clonotype turned up a few times. The chain carries TRBV28 and TRBJ2-4; D gene uncertain. With 6 bases removed from V and 0 bases from J, the gap between germline ends came to 9 bases. The germline V gene encodes CDR1 MDHEN and CDR2 SYDVKM. This CDR3 has 14 amino acids. The CDR3 here is CASRPGLAKNIQYF. CDR3 nucleotide sequence: TGTGCCAGCAGACCTGGATTAGCCAAAAACATTCAGTACTTC.

This clonotype was counted a few times. The chain is built from TRBV14 and TRBJ2-3; 9 positions agree with TRBD2. Unmatched junction bases numbered 4, after V lost 4 bases and J lost 2 bases. Per the germline V gene, CDR1 is SGHDN and CDR2 is FVKESK. The CDR3 contains 15 residues. Written as DNA, the CDR3 is TGTGCCAGCAGCCCCGGGACTAGCCCCACAGATACGCAGTATTTT. Its protein product is CASSPGTSPTDTQYF.

The genes are TRBV20-1 and TRBJ1-2, with 9 bases that match TRBD1. The CDR3 is 11 residues long. Germline V gene data show CDR1 as DFQATT and CDR2 as SNEGSKA (reference sequence). The junction had 5 bases not matched to a gene; V was cut back by 5 bases and J by 10 bases. In nucleotides, the CDR3 is TGCAGTGCTTGGGGACAGGGTGTCTACACCTTC. As protein: CSAWGQGVYTF.

This rearrangement joins TRBV5-4 to TRBJ1-2, with 8 bases that match TRBD1. The CDR3 is 17 residues long. J gave up 4 bases and V 4 bases, and 15 bases lay outside the gene matches. The germline V gene has CDR1 SGHNT and CDR2 YYREEE (reference sequence). DNA of the CDR3: TGTGCCAGCAGCCCTAAAAACCGATCCGGGACAGGCTATGGCTACACCTTC. This codes for CASSPKNRSGTGYGYTF.

There are a few counts of this clonotype. V gene TRBV11-2 combines with J gene TRBJ1-3; D unresolved. Looked up from germline, CDR1 is SGHAT and CDR2 is FQNNGV. The CDR3 is 16 amino acids. The ends were cut back, 5 bases at V and 1 base at J, with 15 bases in the middle. This chain's CDR3 is CASSPPGAFSGNTIYF. CDR3 in DNA: TGTGCCAGCAGCCCTCCGGGAGCCTTTTCTGGAAACACCATATATTTT.

J is TRBJ2-7 and V is TRBV20-1; 10 nucleotides match TRBD2. Germline V gene data show CDR1 as DFQATT and CDR2 as SNEGSKA (reference sequence). Unmatched junction bases numbered 11, after V lost 3 bases and J lost 9 bases. The CDR3 runs to 14 residues. The CDR3: CSASQLAGDLGQYF. The CDR3 nucleotides read TGCAGTGCTAGCCAGCTAGCGGGAGACTTAGGGCAGTACTTC.

This clonotype was recorded at least ten times. The V and J genes are TRBV7-9 and TRBJ2-5; 10 nucleotides agree with TRBD2. The CDR3 runs 16 residues. Germline CDR1 reads SEHNR; CDR2 reads FQNEAQ (reference sequence). With 5 bases clipped from V and 3 bases from J, the junction kept 9 bases outside the gene matches. CDR3 nucleotides: TGTGCCAGCAGCCAACCCCTTCTAGCGGGGGAAGAGACCCAGTACTTC. This codes for CASSQPLLAGEETQYF.